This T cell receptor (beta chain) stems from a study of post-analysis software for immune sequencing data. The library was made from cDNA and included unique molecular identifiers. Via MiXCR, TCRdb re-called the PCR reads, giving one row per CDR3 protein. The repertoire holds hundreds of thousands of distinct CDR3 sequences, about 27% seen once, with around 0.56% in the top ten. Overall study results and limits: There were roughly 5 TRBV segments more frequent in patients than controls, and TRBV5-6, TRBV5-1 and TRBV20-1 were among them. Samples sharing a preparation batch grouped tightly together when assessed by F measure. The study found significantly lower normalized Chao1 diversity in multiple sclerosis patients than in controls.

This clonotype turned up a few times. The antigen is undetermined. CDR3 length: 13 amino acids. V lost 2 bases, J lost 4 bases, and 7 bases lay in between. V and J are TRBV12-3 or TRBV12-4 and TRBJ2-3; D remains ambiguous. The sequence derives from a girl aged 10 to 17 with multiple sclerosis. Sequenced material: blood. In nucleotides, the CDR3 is TGTGCCAGCAGTTTAAGAGCCCCAGATACGCAGTATTTT. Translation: CASSLRAPDTQYF.